Here is one T cell receptor beta chain with its context. In germline, CDR1 is DFQATT, CDR2 SNEGSKA (reference sequence). This CDR3 contains 15 residues. V lost 0 bases, J lost 0 bases, and 12 bases lay in between. The entry originates in a study of read filtering for tumor transcriptome and immune sequencing. The library was built from roughly 400 ng RNA with molecular barcoded adaptors for alpha/delta and beta/gamma chains. TCRdb itself ran the reads through MiXCR, one entry per CDR3 protein. Among 90,000 or so distinct CDR3 sequences listed, around a fifth were seen once. The sequence derives from a donor at least 40 years old with multiple myeloma. The chain is built from TRBV20-1 and TRBJ2-7; tentatively, D is TRBD2 (6 bases). Sequencing was carried out using a population of CD138-negative cells sorted from bone marrow. The CDR3 nucleotides read TGCAGTGCTAGAGATCCGGGGGTAAGCTCCTACGAGCAGTACTTC. Its protein is CSARDPGVSSYEQYF.